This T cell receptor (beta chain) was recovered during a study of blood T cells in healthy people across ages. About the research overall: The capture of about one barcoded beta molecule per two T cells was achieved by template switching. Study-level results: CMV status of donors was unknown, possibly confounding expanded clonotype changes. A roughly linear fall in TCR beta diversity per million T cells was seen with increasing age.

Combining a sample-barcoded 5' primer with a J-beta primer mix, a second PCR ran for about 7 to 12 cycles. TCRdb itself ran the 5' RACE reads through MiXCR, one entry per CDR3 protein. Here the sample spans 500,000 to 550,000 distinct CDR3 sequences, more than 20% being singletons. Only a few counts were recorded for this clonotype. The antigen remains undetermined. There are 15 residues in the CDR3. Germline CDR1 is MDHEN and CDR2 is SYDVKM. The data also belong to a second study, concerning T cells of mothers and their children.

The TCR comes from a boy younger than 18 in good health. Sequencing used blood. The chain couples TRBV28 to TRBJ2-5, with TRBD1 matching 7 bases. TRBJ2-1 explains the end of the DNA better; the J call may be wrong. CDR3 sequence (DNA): TGTGCCAGCTACGGTTTCTGGACAGGAGGCAATGAGCAGTTCTTC. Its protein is CASYGFWTGGNEQFF.